Listed below are T cell receptor beta chains from one sample, sequenced in a study of blood T cell repertoires in COVID-19. This table comes from immunoSEQ multiplex PCR, and its TCRdb copy is limited to in-frame clones, with some not included. The table shows some 200,000 clones, with 87% occurring only once. Sequenced material: peripheral blood. The receptor set was obtained from a young woman who had recovered from COVID-19. Each CDR3 is given with its conserved first and last residue. Fields, in order: clone size, V gene, D gene, J gene, CDR3 protein, CDR3 DNA. A D gene is named only where the DNA matches it firmly. Part of the rows lack a size; the others show once, few, many or a class for expanded clones.

-	TRBV5-1	-	TRBJ2-2	CASSLTAPNTGELFF	TGCGCCAGCAGCTTGACAGCCCCGAACACCGGGGAGCTGTTTTTT
-	TRBV6-5	-	TRBJ2-2	CASVGGSNTGELFF	TGTGCCAGCGTTGGGGGCAGTAACACCGGGGAGCTGTTTTTT
-	TRBV5-1	-	TRBJ2-2	CASKVDGNIGTGELFF	TGCGCCAGCAAGGTTGACGGGAACATAGGCACCGGGGAGCTGTTTTTT
-	TRBV13	TRBD1	TRBJ1-2	CASSLGHGTGSMVDYGYTF	TGTGCCAGCAGCTTAGGACATGGGACAGGGAGTATGGTAGACTATGGCTACACCTTC
-	TRBV30	-	TRBJ2-7	CAWSANRVQREQYF	TGTGCCTGGAGTGCCAACAGGGTCCAGCGCGAGCAGTACTTC
many	TRBV7-9	-	TRBJ2-7	CASSLAITGLDYEQYF	TGTGCCAGCAGCTTAGCGATCACAGGCTTAGACTACGAGCAGTACTTC
-	TRBV6-6	-	TRBJ2-1	CASLDGANYNEQFF	TGTGCCAGCTTGGATGGGGCGAACTACAATGAGCAGTTCTTC
-	TRBV4-3	TRBD1	TRBJ2-3	CASSQDHFGQGVTDTQYF	TGCGCCAGCAGCCAAGATCACTTCGGACAGGGCGTTACAGATACGCAGTATTTT
-	TRBV5-8	TRBD2	TRBJ2-1	CASSFSGRLYEQFF	TGTGCCAGCAGCTTTAGCGGGAGGCTGTATGAGCAGTTCTTC
-	TRBV19	TRBD1	TRBJ1-5	CASTQTGTGTIVSNQPQHF	TGTGCCAGTACCCAAACCGGGACAGGGACAATAGTTAGCAATCAGCCCCAGCATTTT
-	TRBV18	TRBD1	TRBJ2-7	CASSINRGSREQYF	TGTGCCAGCTCAATCAACAGGGGGTCACGAGAGCAGTACTTC
-	TRBV5-5	TRBD1	TRBJ1-5	CASSSGQGGQPQHF	TGTGCCAGCAGCTCGGGACAGGGGGGTCAGCCCCAGCATTTT
-	TRBV3-1/TRBV3-2	-	TRBJ1-2	CASSSLEGRGYTF	TGTGCCAGCAGCTCATTAGAGGGTCGAGGCTACACCTTC
-	TRBV5-1	-	TRBJ1-6	CASSLEAYGDSPLHF	TGCGCCAGCAGCTTGGAGGCTTACGGAGATTCACCCCTCCACTTT
-	TRBV18	-	TRBJ1-3	CASSLLETDSGNTIYF	TGTGCCAGCTCACTCCTAGAGACCGATTCTGGAAACACCATATATTTT
once	TRBV4-3	-	TRBJ1-1	CASRYGGPHTEAFF	TGCGCCAGCAGATACGGGGGTCCACACACTGAAGCTTTCTTT
-	TRBV25-1	-	TRBJ2-7	CASSLRDSNGGYEQYF	TGTGCCAGCAGCCTCCGGGACTCGAATGGAGGGTACGAGCAGTACTTC
-	TRBV20-1	TRBD1	TRBJ1-4	CSASWTGTNEKLFF	TGCAGTGCTAGTTGGACAGGGACTAATGAAAAACTGTTTTTT
-	TRBV18	TRBD1	TRBJ1-4	CASSPRRDRGEHEKLFF	TGTGCCAGCTCACCACGGAGGGACAGGGGAGAACATGAAAAACTGTTTTTT
-	TRBV12-5	-	TRBJ1-1	CATGNTEAFF	TGTGCTACGGGGAACACTGAAGCTTTCTTT
-	TRBV15	TRBD1	TRBJ1-2	CATSQNGQDHNYGYTF	TGTGCCACCAGCCAGAATGGACAGGATCACAACTATGGCTACACCTTC
-	TRBV13	-	TRBJ2-2	CASSQILDRGSTGELFF	TGTGCCAGCAGCCAAATATTAGACCGAGGGAGTACCGGGGAGCTGTTTTTT
-	TRBV10-3	-	TRBJ2-1	CAISLASYNEQFF	TGTGCCATCAGCCTAGCGTCCTACAATGAGCAGTTCTTC
-	TRBV29-1	-	TRBJ1-5	CSVQDFNQPQHF	TGCAGCGTTCAGGACTTCAATCAGCCCCAGCATTTT
once	TRBV7-3	-	TRBJ2-1	CASSLFGSRHNEQFF	TGTGCCAGCAGCTTATTTGGTAGTCGCCACAATGAGCAGTTCTTC
-	TRBV7-3	TRBD2	TRBJ2-7	CASSLGTSGIDEQYF	TGTGCCAGCAGCTTAGGGACTAGCGGGATTGACGAGCAGTACTTC
-	TRBV6-5	-	TRBJ2-2	CASSSRQENTGELFF	TGTGCCAGCAGTTCCCGACAGGAGAACACCGGGGAGCTGTTTTTT
-	TRBV5-1	TRBD2	TRBJ2-7	CASSSLADSGREQYF	TGCGCCAGCAGCTCACTAGCGGACTCCGGTCGGGAGCAGTACTTC
-	TRBV4-3	-	TRBJ2-1	CASSQDRLLSNEQFF	TGCGCCAGCAGCCAAGATCGGTTACTCTCCAATGAGCAGTTCTTC